This is a list of T cell receptor beta chains from one sample in a study of T cell changes during pregnancy in multiple sclerosis. The assay was immunoSEQ multiplex PCR, and TCRdb's table has in-frame clones only and misses some. This sample yields approximately 100,000 clones, of which roughly nine tenths are seen a single time; more than 0.85% belongs to the top ten. The sequenced sample was peripheral blood, obtained after pregnancy. The receptors stem from a female donor with multiple sclerosis, enrolled in a pregnancy study. The CDR3 runs from the conserved cysteine through the conserved F or W. The order of the fields is D gene, J gene, V gene, clone size, CDR3 DNA, CDR3 protein. D genes are given only for firm matches. For some rows the clone size is stated as once, few or many, or as a class when expanded; others skip it.

D: NA; J: TRBJ2-2; V: TRBV7-9; size: NA; DNA: TGTGCCAGCAGCTCCCCATCCTGGCCCTTTACAACGAACACCGGGGAGCTGTTTTTT; CDR3: CASSSPSWPFTTNTGELFF
D: TRBD1; J: TRBJ1-4; V: TRBV2; size: NA; DNA: TGTGCCAGCAGGGACAGGGGCTTTCTTAATGAAAAACTGTTTTTT; CDR3: CASRDRGFLNEKLFF
D: NA; J: TRBJ1-2; V: TRBV11-2; size: NA; DNA: TGTGCCAGCAGCTTTGGAGGGGAGGGTGGCTACACCTTC; CDR3: CASSFGGEGGYTF
D: TRBD1; J: TRBJ1-1; V: TRBV6-6; size: NA; DNA: TGTGCCAGCAGTTCTAGGGAGGGACAGGGCCACACTGAAGCTTTCTTT; CDR3: CASSSREGQGHTEAFF
D: TRBD1; J: TRBJ1-2; V: TRBV6-5; size: NA; DNA: TGTGCCAGCAGCCTTACAGGGGACTATGGCTACACCTTC; CDR3: CASSLTGDYGYTF
D: TRBD1; J: TRBJ2-2; V: TRBV18; size: NA; DNA: TGTGCCAGCTCACCACAACGGGCAGGGGGCAACACCGGGGAGCTGTTTTTT; CDR3: CASSPQRAGGNTGELFF
D: NA; J: TRBJ2-1; V: TRBV29-1; size: NA; DNA: TGCAGCGTTGAAGTGCGGACAGCCTACAATGAGCAGTTCTTC; CDR3: CSVEVRTAYNEQFF
D: TRBD1; J: TRBJ2-4; V: TRBV2; size: NA; DNA: TGTGCCAGCAGTGACAGACAGGGGGTGGCCAAAAACATTCAGTACTTC; CDR3: CASSDRQGVAKNIQYF
D: TRBD1; J: TRBJ2-3; V: TRBV28; size: NA; DNA: TGTGCCAGCAACGAAGGGGGACAGGGGGCGACAGATACGCAGTATTTT; CDR3: CASNEGGQGATDTQYF
D: TRBD2; J: TRBJ2-5; V: TRBV7-2; size: once; DNA: TGTGCCAGCAGCTTAGATAGGGCTAGCGGCCCAAAGACCCAGTACTTC; CDR3: CASSLDRASGPKTQYF
D: TRBD2; J: TRBJ2-7; V: TRBV29-1; size: NA; DNA: TGCAGCGTTGTGAAGCGACTAGCTGGCGAGCAGTACTTC; CDR3: CSVVKRLAGEQYF
D: TRBD2; J: TRBJ2-2; V: TRBV4-1; size: once; DNA: TGCGCCAGCAGAGGGACTAGTTTGACCGGGGAGCTGTTTTTT; CDR3: CASRGTSLTGELFF
D: TRBD2; J: TRBJ2-7; V: TRBV9; size: NA; DNA: TGTGCCAGCAGCCCTATAGCGGGCTCCTACGAGCAGTACTTC; CDR3: CASSPIAGSYEQYF
D: NA; J: TRBJ2-7; V: TRBV11-2; size: NA; DNA: TGTGCCAGCAGCTTAGAGGCCCATGTGCAGTACTTC; CDR3: CASSLEAHVQYF
D: TRBD1; J: TRBJ2-7; V: TRBV13; size: NA; DNA: TGTGCCAGCAGCTTCTATCTTTCGGGACAGGGCTACGAGCAGTACTTC; CDR3: CASSFYLSGQGYEQYF
D: NA; J: TRBJ2-1; V: TRBV25-1; size: NA; DNA: TGTGCCAGCAGGGCTTACAATGAGCAGTTCTTC; CDR3: CASRAYNEQFF
D: NA; J: TRBJ1-3; V: TRBV28; size: NA; DNA: NA; CDR3: CASSSSGSGNTIYF
D: TRBD2; J: TRBJ2-3; V: TRBV7-2; size: NA; DNA: TGTGCCAGCAGCTTCCCTAATAGACCTAGCGGGGGGAACACAGATACGCAGTATTTT; CDR3: CASSFPNRPSGGNTDTQYF
D: NA; J: TRBJ1-1; V: TRBV5-5; size: NA; DNA: TGTGCCAGCAGCTTGGTGGGAATGGAGGTCAAAGCTTTCTTT; CDR3: CASSLVGMEVKAFF
D: NA; J: TRBJ1-2; V: TRBV27; size: many; DNA: TGTGCCAGCAGTTTCGCCAGGGGACATGCAACTGGCTACACCTTC; CDR3: CASSFARGHATGYTF
D: TRBD2; J: TRBJ2-3; V: TRBV6-4; size: few; DNA: TGTGCCAGCAGCAGCGGGGGAAGGGGAGCGGATACGCAGTATTTT; CDR3: CASSSGGRGADTQYF
D: TRBD2; J: TRBJ2-2; V: TRBV5-4; size: NA; DNA: TGTGCCAGCAGCTTTCTAGCGGGGGGGAACGGGGAGCTGTTTTTT; CDR3: CASSFLAGGNGELFF
D: NA; J: TRBJ2-1; V: TRBV18; size: NA; DNA: TGTGCCAGCTCACTTCAGGGACACTCGGGCAATGAGCAGTTCTTC; CDR3: CASSLQGHSGNEQFF
D: TRBD2; J: TRBJ2-1; V: TRBV7-2; size: NA; DNA: TGTGCCAGCAGCGTAGGACTAGCGGGGGGTGGCAACAATGAGCAGTTCTTC; CDR3: CASSVGLAGGGNNEQFF
D: NA; J: TRBJ2-2; V: TRBV7-3; size: NA; DNA: TGTGCCAGCAGCCCGAGGGGGGGCAGGACCGGGGAGCTGTTTTTT; CDR3: CASSPRGGRTGELFF
D: TRBD1; J: TRBJ2-7; V: TRBV29-1; size: NA; DNA: TGCAGCGTTGAAGATGAGGGGACAGGGGGCGAGCAGTACTTC; CDR3: CSVEDEGTGGEQYF
D: NA; J: TRBJ2-4; V: TRBV19; size: NA; DNA: TGTGCCAGTAACCCTAGCGTGGGAGAGTCCAAAAACATTCAGTACTTC; CDR3: CASNPSVGESKNIQYF
D: TRBD2; J: TRBJ2-6; V: TRBV7-2; size: NA; DNA: TGTGCCAGCAGCTTAGAACTAGCGGGGGTATACTCTGGGGCCAACGTCCTGACTTTC; CDR3: CASSLELAGVYSGANVLTF
D: NA; J: TRBJ1-3; V: TRBV6-5; size: NA; DNA: TGTGCCAGCAGTTACTCGGGCAGTTCCTCTGGAAACACCATATATTTT; CDR3: CASSYSGSSSGNTIYF
D: NA; J: TRBJ2-4; V: TRBV11-2; size: NA; DNA: TGTGCCAGCAGCTCCCCGGGAGCAAACATTCAGTACTTC; CDR3: CASSSPGANIQYF
D: TRBD1; J: TRBJ2-7; V: TRBV30; size: NA; DNA: TGTGCCTGGAGTGTTCCGGGACAGGGAGGATCGCAGTACTTC; CDR3: CAWSVPGQGGSQYF
D: NA; J: TRBJ2-1; V: TRBV7-3; size: few; DNA: TGTGCCAGCAGCTCCGGAGCCTACGGCAATGAGCAGTTCTTC; CDR3: CASSSGAYGNEQFF
D: NA; J: TRBJ1-1; V: TRBV14; size: NA; DNA: TGTGCCAGCAGCCCACGGGGGGTGAACACTGAAGCTTTCTTT; CDR3: CASSPRGVNTEAFF
D: NA; J: TRBJ2-1; V: TRBV9; size: NA; DNA: TGTGCCAGCAGCGTAGCGGAGGTGCTAACCTACAATGAGCAGTTCTTC; CDR3: CASSVAEVLTYNEQFF
D: NA; J: TRBJ2-6; V: TRBV9; size: NA; DNA: TGTGCCAGCAGCGGCAGGTTACCTGGGGCCAACGTCCTGACTTTC; CDR3: CASSGRLPGANVLTF
D: NA; J: TRBJ1-5; V: TRBV4-2; size: NA; DNA: TGTGCCAGCAGCCAAGAAGGTGGACAGAAGAATCAGCCCCAGCATTTT; CDR3: CASSQEGGQKNQPQHF
D: NA; J: TRBJ2-5; V: TRBV29-1; size: NA; DNA: TGCAGCGTTGAAATGGCCGGGGAGACCCAGTACTTC; CDR3: CSVEMAGETQYF
D: NA; J: TRBJ2-7; V: TRBV21-1; size: NA; DNA: TGTGCCAGCAGCTTTGACAGGGCAACCTACGAGCAGTACTTC; CDR3: CASSFDRATYEQYF
D: TRBD1; J: TRBJ2-7; V: TRBV15; size: once; DNA: TGTGCCACCAGCAGACTCCAACCCGGGACAGGGATGGGCGAGCAGTACTTC; CDR3: CATSRLQPGTGMGEQYF
D: NA; J: TRBJ2-2; V: TRBV28; size: NA; DNA: TGTGCCAGCAGCCCAAACAGGAGAAACACCGGGGAGCTGTTTTTT; CDR3: CASSPNRRNTGELFF
D: TRBD1; J: TRBJ1-4; V: TRBV2; size: once; DNA: TGTGCCAGCAGCCAAAGGACAGGGGGTAATGAAAAACTGTTTTTT; CDR3: CASSQRTGGNEKLFF
D: TRBD2; J: TRBJ2-7; V: TRBV25-1; size: NA; DNA: TGTGCCAGCAGTGGTCTAGCGGTTTCCTACGAGCAGTACTTC; CDR3: CASSGLAVSYEQYF
D: TRBD2; J: TRBJ2-7; V: TRBV7-3; size: few; DNA: TGTGCCAGCAGCTTGGGGGGGGACCTGGCCGAGCAGTACTTC; CDR3: CASSLGGDLAEQYF
D: TRBD1; J: TRBJ2-7; V: TRBV7-7; size: NA; DNA: TGTGCCAGCAGCCTGAGTAATAAGACAGGGGGCTACGAGCAGTACTTC; CDR3: CASSLSNKTGGYEQYF
D: NA; J: TRBJ2-5; V: TRBV5-1; size: NA; DNA: TGCGCCAGCAGCTTGTACTCCCGAGGGGAGACCCAGTACTTC; CDR3: CASSLYSRGETQYF
D: NA; J: TRBJ1-1; V: TRBV6-1; size: NA; DNA: TGTGCCGTCCGGGTTGCCACTGAAGCTTTCTTT; CDR3: CAVRVATEAFF
D: TRBD1; J: TRBJ1-2; V: TRBV18; size: once; DNA: TGTGCCAGCTCACTAACGGGACAGGGGATCGACTATGGCTACACCTTC; CDR3: CASSLTGQGIDYGYTF
D: NA; J: TRBJ1-4; V: TRBV5-1; size: once; DNA: TGCGCCAGCAGCTTGTTCGGGGGTTTGGATGAAAAACTGTTTTTT; CDR3: CASSLFGGLDEKLFF
D: NA; J: TRBJ2-3; V: TRBV5-1; size: once; DNA: TGCGCCAGCAGCTTGAAACTTCCGAGCACAGATACGCAGTATTTT; CDR3: CASSLKLPSTDTQYF
D: NA; J: TRBJ1-1; V: TRBV7-9; size: once; DNA: TGTGCCAGCAGCTTTAGGTCAGGGGTGGGGAACACTGAAGCTTTCTTT; CDR3: CASSFRSGVGNTEAFF